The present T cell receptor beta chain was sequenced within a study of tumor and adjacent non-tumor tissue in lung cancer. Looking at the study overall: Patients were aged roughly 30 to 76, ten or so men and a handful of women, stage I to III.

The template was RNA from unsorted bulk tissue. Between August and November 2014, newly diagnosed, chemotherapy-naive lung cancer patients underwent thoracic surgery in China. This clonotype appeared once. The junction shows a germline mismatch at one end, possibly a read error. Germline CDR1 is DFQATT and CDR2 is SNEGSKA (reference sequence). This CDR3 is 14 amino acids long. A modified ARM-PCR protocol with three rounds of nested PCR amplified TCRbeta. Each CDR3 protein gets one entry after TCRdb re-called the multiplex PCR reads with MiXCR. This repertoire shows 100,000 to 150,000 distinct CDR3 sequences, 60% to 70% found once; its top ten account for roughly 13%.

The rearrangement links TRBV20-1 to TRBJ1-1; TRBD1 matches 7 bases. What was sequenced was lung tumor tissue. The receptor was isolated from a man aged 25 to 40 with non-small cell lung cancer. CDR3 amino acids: CSARFLGGAVVAFF. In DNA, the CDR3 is TGCAGCGCTAGATTTTTAGGGGGCGCCGTAGTAGCTTTCTTT.